Below, 14 T cell receptor beta chains from the same sample are listed, as sequenced in a study of CD8 T cells in Susac syndrome. cDNA came from about 0.5 to 1 ug RNA primed by random hexamers. TCRdb reprocessed the immunoSEQ multiplex PCR reads via MiXCR and lists one record per CDR3 protein. The sample consists of 150,000 to 200,000 distinct CDR3 sequences, approximately 94% of them appearing once. Material for sequencing was CD4+ T cells from PBMCs. The receptors stem from a human donor with multiple sclerosis.

V is TRBV13 and J is TRBJ1-1; the D gene is possibly TRBD1 (5 bases). The ends were cut back, 4 bases at V and 4 bases at J, with 19 bases in the middle. The germline CDR1 and CDR2 sequences are PRHDT and FYEKMQ (reference sequence). The CDR3 spans 16 residues. The CDR3 loop is CASSSRDSPWGTEAFF. In DNA form, the CDR3 reads TGTGCCAGCAGCTCCCGAGACAGCCCCTGGGGCACTGAAGCTTTCTTT.

The J gene is TRBJ2-2, the V gene TRBV12-3 or TRBV12-4; D possibly corresponds to TRBD2 (6 bases). V was cut by 6 bases and J by 4 bases, with 24 bases left in between. The CDR3 is 18 residues long. CDR3 in DNA: TGTGCCAGCAGGCGATGGGACTTCCTTGACCAACTCACCGGGGAGCTGTTTTTT. Its translation: CASRRWDFLDQLTGELFF.

The J gene is TRBJ2-2, the V gene TRBV3-1; 10 nucleotides agree with TRBD2. The junction had 6 bases not matched to a gene; V was cut back by 5 bases and J by 6 bases. The CDR3 has 15 amino acids. The V gene's germline CDR1 is LGHDT and CDR2 YNNKEL (reference sequence). The CDR3 spells CASSFTSGAAGELFF. CDR3 DNA: TGTGCCAGCAGCTTTACTAGCGGGGCGGCCGGGGAGCTGTTTTTT.

The gene calls are TRBV6-1 and TRBJ1-1; D perhaps matches TRBD1 (5 bases). Germline V gene data show CDR1 as MNHNS and CDR2 as SASEGT. The CDR3 sequence is 14 residues long. Trimming shortened V by 2 bases and J by 5 bases, and 12 bases separated the two germline ends. The CDR3 protein is CASSEIGRGTEAFF. The DNA of the CDR3 is TGTGCCAGCAGTGAAATTGGTAGGGGAACTGAAGCTTTCTTT.

The genes are TRBV9 and TRBJ2-3; D may be TRBD1 or TRBD2 (5 bases each). CDR3 length: 12 amino acids. Germline lookup yields CDR1 SGDLS and CDR2 YYNGEE. Trimming shortened V by 4 bases and J by 4 bases, and 7 bases separated the two germline ends. CDR3 sequence: CASSSGPDTQYF. CDR3 DNA: TGTGCCAGCAGCTCGGGACCAGATACGCAGTATTTT.

Here the CDR3 DNA reads TGCGCCAGCAGCCAAGAGGCACGCGAAGCCTACGAGCAGTACTTC. Its protein product is CASSQEAREAYEQYF. The V call is TRBV4-3, the J call TRBJ2-7, with D hard to call. Germline values: CDR1 LGHNA, CDR2 YSLEER. V lost 0 bases to trimming and J lost 2 bases, with 11 bases between them. The CDR3 has 15 amino acids.

V and J are TRBV12-3 or TRBV12-4 and TRBJ2-2; no definite D call. The CDR3 is 13 residues long. V shed 5 bases and J shed 6 bases, with 10 bases lying between them. Written as DNA, the CDR3 is TGTGCCAGCAGTCTTAGTTTTTCCGGGGAGCTGTTTTTT. Amino acids: CASSLSFSGELFF.

J is TRBJ1-2 and V is TRBV5-1; possible D gene TRBD1, 6 bases. V was trimmed by 2 bases and J by 6 bases, leaving 14 bases between them. Per the germline V gene, CDR1 is SGHRS and CDR2 is YFSETQ. This CDR3 comprises 14 residues. CDR3 DNA: TGCGCCAGCAGCTTTGAAGGCCAGGGGCATGGCTACACCTTC. This gives the protein CASSFEGQGHGYTF.

V gene TRBV29-1 combines with J gene TRBJ1-2, with D unclear. The CDR3 length is 17 residues. Trimming took off 1 base at V and 2 bases at J, with 20 bases between the two ends. Germline V gene sequence: CDR1 SQVTM, CDR2 ANQGSEA. The CDR3 DNA reads TGCAGCGTTGAAGGGTTCCGGAGAGGCGCACAGAACTATGGCTACACCTTC. It yields the protein CSVEGFRRGAQNYGYTF.

The chain has TRBV7-2 and TRBJ1-5, with 8 bases aligning to TRBD1. CDR3 length: 15 amino acids. V shed 5 bases, J shed 1 base, and the junction held 4 bases outside the gene matches. The V gene's germline CDR1 is SGHTA and CDR2 FQGNSA. The CDR3 DNA is TGTGCCAGCAGCCCAGGGGGCGCGAGCAATCAGCCCCAGCATTTT. Amino acids: CASSPGGASNQPQHF.

The chain uses TRBV4-1 and TRBJ1-2; the D gene is possibly TRBD1 (6 bases). CDR3 length: 15 amino acids. Germline V CDR1 and CDR2: MGHRA, YSYEKL. V lost 1 base to trimming and J lost 1 base, with 10 bases between them. CDR3 sequence: CASSQAPDSNYGYTF. The CDR3 coding sequence is TGCGCCAGCAGCCAAGCTCCGGACAGTAACTATGGCTACACCTTC.

CDR3 bases: TGCAGTGCTAGGTTCTACAGTGGCGGGGAGCTGTTTTTT. Translation gives CSARFYSGGELFF. J is TRBJ2-2 and V is TRBV20-1; D is uncertain. V lost 3 bases and J lost 7, with 12 bases in between. This CDR3 region has 13 residues. Germline CDR1 is DFQATT and CDR2 is SNEGSKA (reference sequence).

The CDR3 DNA reads as TGTGCCAGCTCACCGGGGGTTGGCACTGAAGCTTTCTTT. Protein sequence: CASSPGVGTEAFF. The chain combines TRBV18 with TRBJ1-1; TRBD1 might be the D (5 bases). CDR1 is KGHSH and CDR2 is LQKENI in the germline V gene. The CDR3 has 13 amino acids. With 3 bases removed from V and 4 bases from J, the gap between germline ends came to 9 bases.

This clonotype was found a few times. The V gene is TRBV2, the J gene TRBJ2-4; 12 bases line up with TRBD2. Germline CDR1 and CDR2: SNHLY and FYNNEI. CDR3 size: 20 residues. J gave up 0 bases and V 7 bases, and 16 bases lay outside the gene matches. CDR3 nucleotides: TGTGCCAGCACTTCAGGGACTAGCGGGTCGGAACTGATAGCCAAAAACATTCAGTACTTC. Protein product: CASTSGTSGSELIAKNIQYF.